This note documents a single T cell receptor beta chain sequence. The antigen remains undetermined. The data stem from a study of CD8 T cells in ankylosing spondylitis. General observations from the study: The authors found the disease-linked clones to be CD8+ and relatively rare in peripheral blood. Reportedly, disease-linked clones are significantly enriched in ankylosing spondylitis patients' matched synovial fluid.

Trimming removed 4 bases from V and 6 bases from J; junction bases left unmatched: 11. This CDR3 has 15 amino acids. CDR1 and CDR2 (germline): SGHRS, YFSETQ. MiXCR, run by TCRdb on the 5' RACE reads, gives a single entry per CDR3 protein. The profile shows more than 150,000 distinct CDR3 sequences, 10% to 15% of them singletons. The sequence came from a female donor with ankylosing spondylitis or in good health (not recorded which). Sample: blood, either unsorted or a sorted T cell fraction (not recorded which). This chain joins TRBV5-1 and TRBJ1-2; 8 bases align to TRBD1. CDR3 loop: CASSPGDRRTHGYTF. The CDR3 nucleotides are TGCGCCAGCAGCCCCGGGGACAGGAGAACTCATGGCTACACCTTC.